This T cell receptor beta chain was documented in a study of blood T cell repertoires in COVID-19 (dated by TCRdb to between 2020 and 2021). About the full investigation: Samples from collaborators originated in the United States, Italy and Spain and spanned both the acute and convalescent phases of COVID-19. The prospective study material was composed of cDNA or gDNA derived from T cells, B-cell-depleted T cells, or PBMCs. The dataset comprised deeply sampled blood TCRbeta repertoires from subjects exposed to, actively infected with, or recovered from COVID-19. A freely available public database, intended as a resource for researchers studying the immune response to SARS-CoV-2, is where the repertoires were released. Samples came from the ongoing ImmuneRACE study (first 160 participants) plus 1,254 subjects from 6 global collaborators. Sample metadata almost always included a de-identified subject ID, COVID-19 status, age in years and sex. Where available, HLA class I and class II types were taken from metadata supplied by the sample provider and were not determined by assay-based typing.

TCRbeta CDR3 regions were amplified from genomic DNA using the immunoSEQ Assay, a bias-controlled multiplex PCR. The paper's data handling went like this. Nucleated cell counts per sample were estimated from amplification of reference gene primers within the assay. To quantify the absolute abundance of each unique TCRbeta CDR3 rearrangement, sequence reads were collapsed and filtered. For each sample, productive Simpson clonality was calculated as the square root of Simpson's diversity index across productive rearrangements. Held by TCRdb, this immuneACCESS table contains in-frame sequences only and omits some clones. Under half of the omission traces to an unresolved V gene where checked; the cause of the rest is unknown. V, J and clone size are taken as reported in that table, and D and trimming were inferred from the DNA itself. The sample data list over 150,000 clones, and 85% to 90% of these were observed just once. In total, the top ten clones hold roughly 0.53% of the sample.

In Seattle, one collaborating source enrolled patients while the infection was active and tracked those patients longitudinally over the course of disease. Each collaborating institution followed its own protocols to collect whole blood in K2EDTA tubes. For TCRbeta analysis, collaborators shipped samples as frozen whole blood, isolated PBMCs, or DNA extracted from either of those sample types. A note on this clone: Its binding antigen is unknown. No much larger clone exists at a distance of one base, and base qualities are not known.

Clipping removes 5 bases from V and 5 bases from J, with 13 as the unmatched junction base count. The CDR3 spans 17 residues, from the cysteine through the phenylalanine. The only DNA kept is the CDR3, 51 bases in frame from the first base. Per the germline V gene, SGHNT is the CDR1 and YENEEA is the CDR2. Results the study describes overall, beyond this receptor: How much clinical and demographic metadata was included differed by source and by participant, and the metadata was provided uncurated.

The sequenced material came from peripheral blood. The sequence is built from TRBV11-3 and TRBJ2-5, with 11 junctional bases fitting TRBD1. This clonotype was obtained from a man aged 55 to 70 with COVID-19, enrolled during active disease. CDR3 protein: CASSVGGTGGPRETQYF. The sequenced DNA: TGTGCCAGCAGCGTAGGGGGGACAGGGGGGCCTCGGGAGACCCAGTACTTC.